The rows below give T cell receptor beta chains drawn from one sample of a study of blood T cell repertoires in COVID-19. Sequenced by immunoSEQ multiplex PCR; TCRdb stores in-frame clones only, minus some. The table records about 50,000 clones, about 78% of them present only once. The sample was peripheral blood. The receptors were gathered from a man between 45 and 60 years old with active or convalescent COVID-19. CDR3s include the opening cysteine and the closing phenylalanine or tryptophan. A D gene is named only where the DNA matches it firmly. Only part of the rows carry a size: once, few, many, or a class if the clone is expanded.

CDR3aa | CDR3nt | j_gene | v_gene | len | d_gene | abundance
CASSLGQDPKAFF | TGTGCCAGCAGCTTAGGCCAAGATCCTAAGGCTTTCTTT | TRBJ1-1 | TRBV7-8 | 13 | . | few
CASSLGGAGEQYF | TGTGCCAGCAGCTTAGGAGGGGCGGGGGAGCAGTACTTC | TRBJ2-7 | TRBV7-2 | 13 | . | .
CASSNWGDTEAFF | TGTGCCAGCAGCAATTGGGGAGACACTGAAGCTTTCTTT | TRBJ1-1 | TRBV21-1 | 13 | . | .
CASSPLAGFTDTQYF | TGCGCCAGCAGCCCTCTTGCCGGGTTCACAGATACGCAGTATTTT | TRBJ2-3 | TRBV5-1 | 15 | . | .
CASGLAGSSYEQYF | TGCGCCAGCGGACTAGCGGGAAGCTCCTACGAGCAGTACTTC | TRBJ2-7 | TRBV5-1 | 14 | TRBD2 | few
CASSLEGTSYNSPLHF | TGTGCCAGCAGTTTAGAGGGGACAAGCTATAATTCACCCCTCCACTTT | TRBJ1-6 | TRBV27 | 16 | . | .
CASSSRRDSGYTF | TGTGCCAGCAGCTCCCGGAGGGATAGTGGCTACACCTTC | TRBJ1-2 | TRBV12-3/TRBV12-4 | 13 | . | .
CASRVIGTAYGYTF | TGTGCCAGCAGGGTAATAGGGACAGCCTATGGCTACACCTTC | TRBJ1-2 | TRBV6-5 | 14 | TRBD1 | .
CASGRTGNNSPLHF | TGTGCTAGTGGTCGGACAGGAAATAATTCACCCCTCCACTTT | TRBJ1-6 | TRBV12-5 | 14 | TRBD1 | .
CASSLELAGGADTQYF | TGTGCCAGCAGCTTAGAACTAGCGGGGGGGGCAGATACGCAGTATTTT | TRBJ2-3 | TRBV7-2 | 16 | TRBD2 | .
CASSPSYGTDTQYF | TGTGCCAGCAGCCCGTCCTACGGCACAGATACGCAGTATTTT | TRBJ2-3 | TRBV5-8 | 14 | . | .
CASSSGRLAGSNEQFF | TGTGCCAGCAGTTCCGGACGACTAGCGGGATCCAATGAGCAGTTCTTC | TRBJ2-1 | TRBV27 | 16 | TRBD2 | .
CASSLGGGDTGELFF | TGTGCCAGCAGCTTAGGGGGAGGAGACACCGGGGAGCTGTTTTTT | TRBJ2-2 | TRBV7-3 | 15 | . | once
CASSPWEGPEAFF | TGTGCCAGCTCACCTTGGGAGGGCCCTGAAGCTTTCTTT | TRBJ1-1 | TRBV18 | 13 | . | few
CSVEEGYYGYTF | TGCAGCGTTGAGGAGGGTTACTATGGCTACACCTTC | TRBJ1-2 | TRBV29-1 | 12 | . | once
CASSETYYEQYF | TGTGCCAGCAGCGAGACATACTACGAGCAGTACTTC | TRBJ2-7 | TRBV12-3/TRBV12-4 | 12 | . | .
CASSATRGAAGNTIYF | TGTGCCAGTAGTGCAACCAGGGGGGCCGCAGGAAACACCATATATTTT | TRBJ1-3 | TRBV19 | 16 | TRBD1 | once
CASSIGTTRNYNEQFF | TGCGCCAGCAGCATTGGGACAACGAGAAACTACAATGAGCAGTTCTTC | TRBJ2-1 | TRBV5-1 | 16 | . | .
CATSRGLDPLTDTQYF | TGTGCCACCAGCAGGGGACTAGACCCACTCACAGATACGCAGTATTTT | TRBJ2-3 | TRBV15 | 16 | TRBD2 | .
CASSSRTGDLPIYF | TGTGCCAGCAGCTCCCGGACAGGGGACCTCCCCATATATTTT | TRBJ1-3 | TRBV7-2 | 14 | TRBD1 | .
CASSLGAALHF | TGTGCCAGCAGCTTGGGAGCCGCCCTCCACTTT | TRBJ1-6 | TRBV11-1 | 11 | . | .
CASSPPGGGYEQYF | TGTGCCAGCAGCCCGCCGGGCGGGGGATACGAGCAGTACTTC | TRBJ2-7 | TRBV7-2 | 14 | TRBD2 | .
CASHSGGPYNEQFF | TGTGCCAGTCATTCCGGGGGGCCCTACAATGAGCAGTTCTTC | TRBJ2-1 | TRBV27 | 14 | . | once
CASSLLGGSTDTQYF | TGTGCCAGCAGCCTGCTGGGGGGGAGCACAGATACGCAGTATTTT | TRBJ2-3 | TRBV3-1/TRBV3-2 | 15 | TRBD2 | .
CASSFSTGTGGYGYTF | TGTGCCAGCAGCTTTTCCACCGGGACAGGGGGTTATGGCTACACCTTC | TRBJ1-2 | TRBV5-4 | 16 | TRBD1 | .
CASSFEAFTYNEQFF | TGCGCCAGCAGCTTCGAGGCATTTACCTACAATGAGCAGTTCTTC | TRBJ2-1 | TRBV5-1 | 15 | . | once
CASSLYPEQGIFPNGYTF | TGTGCCAGCAGTTTATATCCCGAACAGGGAATCTTCCCTAATGGCTACACCTTC | TRBJ1-2 | TRBV27 | 18 | . | .
CASSQTSGRAKGSYNEQFF | TGTGCCAGCAGCCAGACTAGCGGGAGGGCCAAAGGGTCCTACAATGAGCAGTTCTTC | TRBJ2-1 | TRBV11-2 | 19 | TRBD2 | .
CASGSRGNTEAFF | TGTGCCAGCGGGAGTCGGGGGAACACTGAAGCTTTCTTT | TRBJ1-1 | TRBV6-5 | 13 | . | .
CASSQAPSGGYNEQFF | TGTGCCAGCAGCCAAGCGCCTAGCGGGGGATACAATGAGCAGTTCTTC | TRBJ2-1 | TRBV4-2 | 16 | TRBD2 | .
CASSLRQIANTGELFF | TGCGCCAGCAGCCTTAGACAGATTGCGAACACCGGGGAGCTGTTTTTT | TRBJ2-2 | TRBV5-1 | 16 | . | .
CASSASGRSVGELFF | TGTGCCAGCAGCGCCAGCGGGAGAAGCGTCGGGGAGCTGTTTTTT | TRBJ2-2 | TRBV11-2 | 15 | TRBD2 | few
CASSSQGMDSGNEQFF | TGTGCCAGCAGTTCCCAGGGGATGGATTCGGGGAATGAGCAGTTCTTC | TRBJ2-1 | TRBV6-6 | 16 | . | .
CASKTGRYGYTF | TGTGCCAGCAAAACAGGACGCTATGGCTACACCTTC | TRBJ1-2 | TRBV19 | 12 | . | .
CASSYNRGADTEAFF | TGTGCCAGCAGTTACAACAGGGGAGCGGACACTGAAGCTTTCTTT | TRBJ1-1 | TRBV6-5 | 15 | TRBD1 | .
CASSLAGDNTEAFF | TGTGCCAGCAGCTTAGCCGGAGATAACACTGAAGCTTTCTTT | TRBJ1-1 | TRBV7-6 | 14 | . | .
CASSLNLLAGTGNTIYF | TGCGCCAGCAGCTTGAATCTCTTGGCAGGGACTGGAAACACCATATATTTT | TRBJ1-3 | TRBV5-1 | 17 | . | once
CASSTPGTAPGNEKLFF | TGTGCCAGCAGCACTCCAGGGACAGCACCAGGTAATGAAAAACTGTTTTTT | TRBJ1-4 | TRBV27 | 17 | TRBD1 | few
CASREDMDDGYTF | TGTGCCAGCCGCGAGGACATGGACGATGGCTACACCTTC | TRBJ1-2 | TRBV6-5 | 13 | . | .
CASSTKGGEGNTIYF | TGTGCCAGCAGCACAAAAGGGGGCGAGGGAAACACCATATATTTT | TRBJ1-3 | TRBV2 | 15 | TRBD1 | .
CASSLVGRQETQYF | TGCGCCAGCAGCTTGGTAGGGAGGCAAGAGACCCAGTACTTC | TRBJ2-5 | TRBV5-1 | 14 | . | once
CASSSLGLGYEQYF | TGTGCCAGCAGTTCCCTAGGACTTGGCTACGAGCAGTACTTC | TRBJ2-7 | TRBV6-6 | 14 | . | .
CASSILLASNYGYTF | TGTGCCAGTAGTATTTTATTGGCATCCAACTATGGCTACACCTTC | TRBJ1-2 | TRBV19 | 15 | . | few
CASSPPGQGGQPQHF | TGTGCCAGCTCACCACCGGGGCAGGGCGGCCAGCCCCAGCATTTT | TRBJ1-5 | TRBV18 | 15 | . | .
CASSGGTSGSGVEQFF | TGCGCCAGCAGCGGGGGGACTAGCGGGAGCGGAGTTGAGCAGTTCTTC | TRBJ2-1 | TRBV5-1 | 16 | TRBD2 | .
CATTSGWNTGELFF | TGTGCCACTACTAGCGGGTGGAACACCGGGGAGCTGTTTTTT | TRBJ2-2 | TRBV7-9 | 14 | TRBD2 | .
CATAWRDSLEAFF | TGTGCCACCGCATGGCGGGACAGCCTTGAAGCTTTCTTT | TRBJ1-1 | TRBV19 | 13 | TRBD1 | few
CASSRLAGAGNEQFF | TGTGCCAGCAGTAGACTAGCGGGAGCCGGGAATGAGCAGTTCTTC | TRBJ2-1 | TRBV7-3 | 15 | TRBD2 | .
CASSLMGATYNEQFF | TGTGCCAGCAGCTTGATGGGGGCCACCTACAATGAGCAGTTCTTC | TRBJ2-1 | TRBV13 | 15 | . | .
CASSSTGGYTEAFF | TGTGCCAGCAGCTCCACAGGGGGATACACTGAAGCTTTCTTT | TRBJ1-1 | TRBV7-2 | 14 | TRBD1 | .